The 18 T cell receptor beta chains given below trace back to one sample, sequenced in a study of identical twins. A single record per CDR3 protein comes from TCRdb applying MiXCR to the 5' RACE reads. The table shows roughly 720,000 distinct CDR3 sequences, with 18% occurring only once. These data were also filed under a second study, of T cells expressing NK-cell markers.

The sequenced material came from PBMCs. The receptor source for this set is a woman younger than 30 in good health.

This clonotype has a handful of counts. The chain is built from TRBV6-4 and TRBJ2-1; 15 positions agree with TRBD2. The trim removed 2 bases at V and 10 bases at J, leaving 3 bases unmatched. CDR1 is MRHNA and CDR2 is SNTAGT in the germline V gene. This CDR3 region has 15 residues. The CDR3 DNA reads as TGTGCCAGCAGTGACGGACTAGCGGGAGGGGACGAGCAGTTCTTC. Amino acids: CASSDGLAGGDEQFF.

This clonotype was counted only a few times. The chain links TRBV4-3 to TRBJ2-4, with D unclear. Germline V gives CDR1 LGHNA, CDR2 YSLEER. V lost 0 bases and J 8 bases, leaving 17 bases between the germline ends. The CDR3 is 16 amino acids. The CDR3 protein is CASSQDMSGTVDIQYF. CDR3 nucleotides: TGCGCCAGCAGCCAAGATATGTCCGGAACCGTTGACATTCAGTACTTC.

The chain uses TRBV6-1 and TRBJ2-7, with 9 bases fitting TRBD1. The germline V gene encodes CDR1 MNHNS and CDR2 SASEGT. CDR3 length: 14 residues. J gave up 3 bases and V 5 bases, and 5 bases lay outside the gene matches. CDR3 protein: CASSRGTGHYEQYF. The DNA of the CDR3 is TGTGCCAGCAGTCGAGGGACAGGGCACTACGAGCAGTACTTC.

The chain uses TRBV5-6 and TRBJ2-1, with TRBD2 matching 9 bases. The CDR3 has 17 amino acids. V dropped 2 bases and J dropped 6; count of bases not matched to a gene: 12. The germline gives CDR1 SGHDT, CDR2 YYEEEE. In DNA, the CDR3 is TGTGCCAGCAGCTTTAGCGGGAGAGGGGTGATGGGCAATGAGCAGTTCTTC. This codes for CASSFSGRGVMGNEQFF.

This chain uses TRBV7-2 with TRBJ2-1; D not resolved. Germline V gives CDR1 SGHTA, CDR2 FQGNSA. CDR3 length: 17 amino acids. V was shortened by 4 bases and J by 0 bases, with 16 bases between the two germline ends. Here the CDR3 reads CASSSSQTASSYNEQFF. DNA of the CDR3: TGTGCCAGCAGCTCATCCCAGACCGCCAGCTCCTACAATGAGCAGTTCTTC.

V and J are TRBV10-1 and TRBJ2-3; 8 bases match TRBD2. Germline V CDR1 and CDR2: WNHNN, SYGVQD (reference sequence). The CDR3 runs to 15 residues. V trimming: 3 bases; J trimming: 5 bases; junction bases outside the gene matches: 7. The CDR3 DNA follows: TGCGCCAGCAGTGACACTAGCGGTTCAGGAGATACGCAGTATTTT. Translated: CASSDTSGSGDTQYF.

This clonotype was seen a few times. The chain employs TRBV14 and TRBJ2-5; tentative D call: TRBD2 (6 bases). V was trimmed by 4 bases and J by 7 bases, leaving 13 bases between them. Germline loops: CDR1 SGHDN, CDR2 FVKESK. The CDR3 length is 13 residues. The CDR3 protein is CASSPGLSGTQYF. CDR3 in DNA: TGTGCCAGCAGCCCGGGACTCTCGGGGACCCAGTACTTC. Drawing the rest from reference TRBV14 and TRBJ2-5, the complete variable domain is EAGVTQFPSHSVIEKGQTVTLRCDPISGHDNLYWYRRVMGKEIKFLLHFVKESKQDESGMPNNRFLAERTGGTYSTLKVQPAELEDSGVYFCASSPGLSGTQYFGPGTRLLVL.

This clonotype was detected ten times or more. A junction boundary mismatches the germline segment, possibly from a read error. The rearrangement links TRBV7-7 to TRBJ2-2; D perhaps matches TRBD1 (6 bases). The CDR3 is 15 amino acids. Germline V gives CDR1 SSHAT, CDR2 FNYEAQ (reference sequence). CDR3 protein: CASSRTTGNTGELFF. The CDR3 nucleotides read TGTGCTAGCAGCCGTACGACAGGGAACACCGGGGAGCTGTTTTTT.

This clonotype was seen more than once but under ten times. The chain joins TRBV30 to TRBJ2-5; TRBD2 agrees at 10 bases. Per germline, CDR1 GTSNPN and CDR2 SVGIG (reference sequence). The CDR3 consists of 14 residues. Trimming cost V 0 bases and J 4 bases; bases outside gene matches: 2. Here the CDR3 reads CAWSVAGGVETQYF. The CDR3 DNA reads as TGTGCCTGGAGTGTAGCGGGAGGGGTAGAGACCCAGTACTTC.

The chain has TRBV20-1 and TRBJ2-1; D gene ambiguous. Trimming left V 4 bases short and J 0 bases short, with 16 bases between. The CDR3 loop spans 16 amino acids. The germline gives CDR1 DFQATT, CDR2 SNEGSKA (reference sequence). The CDR3 sequence is CSATDPFRASYNEQFF. CDR3 nucleotides: TGCAGTGCTACGGATCCCTTTAGGGCCTCCTACAATGAGCAGTTCTTC.

The V and J genes are TRBV20-1 and TRBJ2-5, with TRBD2 matching 8 bases. The junction had 5 bases not matched to a gene; V was cut back by 4 bases and J by 4 bases. Germline V gene lookup returns CDR1 DFQATT and CDR2 SNEGSKA (reference sequence). This CDR3 has 13 amino acids. CDR3 in amino acids: CSATGGAGETQYF. DNA for the CDR3: TGCAGTGCTACGGGGGGGGCCGGAGAGACCCAGTACTTC.

The V gene is TRBV7-6, the J gene TRBJ2-1; D is unclear. Germline V gene lookup returns CDR1 SGHVS and CDR2 FNYEAQ. With 4 bases removed from V and 5 bases from J, the gap between germline ends came to 18 bases. CDR3 length equals 16 residues. The CDR3, as DNA: TGTGCCAGCAGCTACTTAGTATATATGGGCCACAATGAGCAGTTCTTC. It yields the protein CASSYLVYMGHNEQFF.

This chain links TRBV14 with TRBJ2-7; D uncertain. V lost 3 bases to trimming and J lost 5 bases, with 11 bases between them. The CDR3 runs to 13 residues. CDR1 and CDR2 (germline): SGHDN, FVKESK. Here the CDR3 DNA reads TGTGCCAGCAGCCAGTCCCCAATCGACGAGCAGTACTTC. It codes for CASSQSPIDEQYF.

This clonotype appeared many times. CDR3 nucleotides: TGTGCCAGCAGCTTCGGGACTAGCGGGACCTACGAGCAGTACTTC. Translation: CASSFGTSGTYEQYF. The chain is built from TRBV7-8 and TRBJ2-7; 13 bases are shared with TRBD2. V was clipped by 3 bases and J by 2 bases; unmatched bases: 1. Germline values: CDR1 SGHVS, CDR2 FQNEAQ. The CDR3 totals 15 residues.

This clonotype was seen more than once but under ten times. CDR3 nucleotide sequence: TGTGCCATCAGTGAGTCCCGGGGCTCCTACAATGAGCAGTTCTTC. It yields the protein CAISESRGSYNEQFF. The genes are TRBV10-3 and TRBJ2-1; possibly TRBD2 for D (5 bases). The germline CDR1 and CDR2 sequences are ENHRY and SYGVKD. This CDR3 has 15 amino acids. Trimming shortened V by 0 bases and J by 0 bases, and 6 bases separated the two germline ends.

In its sample, this clonotype was seen many times. The chain combines TRBV12-3 or TRBV12-4 with TRBJ2-4, with 9 bases aligning to TRBD1. The trim removed 5 bases at V and 7 bases at J, leaving 3 bases unmatched. The CDR3 runs 13 residues. CDR3 sequence (DNA): TGTGCCAGCAGTCCGACAGGGGGGAACATTCAGTACTTC. This translates into CASSPTGGNIQYF.

In this sample, this clonotype turned up a few times. The chain carries TRBV5-1 and TRBJ2-1, with D perhaps matching TRBD1 or TRBD2 (5 bases each). Trimming shortened V by 4 bases and J by 8 bases, and 13 bases separated the two germline ends. This CDR3 has 13 residues. The V gene's germline CDR1 is SGHRS and CDR2 YFSETQ. The CDR3: CASSPGALDEQFF. The CDR3 DNA sequence: TGCGCCAGCAGCCCCGGGGCCCTCGATGAGCAGTTCTTC.

This clonotype was counted only a few times. This rearrangement joins TRBV5-1 to TRBJ2-4; 7 bases agree with TRBD1. This CDR3 region has 14 residues. V lost 5 bases and J lost 0; bases outside the gene matches: 2. Looked up from germline, CDR1 is SGHRS and CDR2 is YFSETQ. This CDR3 reads CASRQGQAKNIQYF. DNA for the CDR3: TGCGCCAGCAGACAGGGGCAAGCCAAAAACATTCAGTACTTC.